Below, 8 T cell receptor beta chains from the same sample are listed, as sequenced in a study of T cells in Graves' hyperthyroidism and ophthalmopathy. The CDR3 regions of TCR beta were amplified from RNA transcripts. With the HTBI primer set, the TCR CDR3 went through a first round of RT-PCR. MiXCR, run by TCRdb on the multiplex PCR reads, gives a single entry per CDR3 protein. Here the sample spans 600,000 to 650,000 distinct CDR3 sequences, about 20% being singletons. The sequenced material came from blood. These receptors all come from a man aged 30 to 39 with Graves' ophthalmopathy.

V and J are TRBV9 and TRBJ2-1; 7 positions match TRBD2. Unmatched junction bases numbered 6, after V lost 0 bases and J lost 3 bases. CDR3 length: 16 residues. The germline gives CDR1 SGDLS, CDR2 YYNGEE. CDR3 coding DNA: TGTGCCAGCAGCGTAGAGGCTAGCGGTTACTACAATGAGCAGTTCTTC. Translated: CASSVEASGYYNEQFF.

Note on this clonotype: One end of the junction is discordant with germline, which a read error may explain. The rearrangement uses TRBV7-6 and TRBJ1-1; the D is unclear. The CDR3 runs to 13 residues. CDR1 is SGHVS, CDR2 FNYEAQ, per germline. This CDR3 reads CASSLGSNTEASF. In DNA form, the CDR3 reads TGTGCCAGCAGCTTAGGCTCGAACACTGAAGCTTCCTTT.

The CDR3 reads CASSLGLDPGELFF. Here the CDR3 DNA reads TGTGCCAGCAGCTTAGGCCTCGACCCCGGGGAGCTGTTTTTT. The rearrangement uses TRBV7-9 and TRBJ2-2; D remains unclear. This CDR3 is 14 amino acids long. Trimming pared 1 base from V and 6 bases from J, leaving 9 bases between. Germline V lookup: CDR1 SEHNR, CDR2 FQNEAQ (reference sequence). Full variable domain (rest looked up from reference TRBV7-9 and TRBJ2-2): DTGVSQNPRHKITKRGQNVTFRCDPISEHNRLYWYRQTLGQGPEFLTYFQNEAQLEKSRLLSDRFSAERPKGSFSTLEIQRTEQGDSAMYLCASSLGLDPGELFFGEGSRLTVL.

This clonotype has at least ten counts. This chain uses TRBV12-3 or TRBV12-4 with TRBJ2-7; TRBD1 aligns across 8 bases. This CDR3 spans 16 amino acids. V gave up 8 bases and J gave up 1 base; unmatched junction bases: 13. The CDR3 bases are TGTGCCAGCTCCTCCCGCAGGGGGCGCGGATCCTACGAGCAGTACTTC. Translation: CASSSRRGRGSYEQYF.

This clonotype was seen a handful of times. The rearrangement links TRBV11-2 to TRBJ2-7, with D possibly matching TRBD1 (6 bases). V lost 0 bases and J 0 bases, leaving 12 bases between the germline ends. The CDR3 has 16 residues. The germline CDR1 and CDR2 sequences are SGHAT and FQNNGV. CDR3: CASSLERTATSYEQYF. In DNA form, the CDR3 reads TGTGCCAGCAGCTTAGAGCGGACAGCGACCTCCTACGAGCAGTACTTC.

This clonotype was detected many times. This chain connects TRBV30 to TRBJ1-4; the match to TRBD1 covers 7 bases. After removal of 3 bases from V and 7 bases from J, the junction contained 11 bases not matched to a gene. This CDR3 comprises 15 residues. Germline V gene sequence: CDR1 GTSNPN, CDR2 SVGIG (reference sequence). CDR3: CAWSPTGAAPEKLFF. The CDR3 DNA sequence: TGTGCCTGGAGCCCCACAGGGGCCGCCCCTGAAAAACTGTTTTTT.

Notes on this clonotype: Given a much more abundant clone one base away, this may be a read error. Because it lacks the conserved phenylalanine or tryptophan at the end, this CDR3 is likely a read error. This chain links TRBV12-3 or TRBV12-4 with TRBJ2-5; 16 bases agree with TRBD2. The CDR3 runs 17 residues. V lost 5 bases to trimming and J lost 4 bases; unmatched junction nucleotides: 7. Here the CDR3 reads CASSPGTSGRAAETQYL. In nucleotides, the CDR3 is TGTGCCAGCAGTCCCGGGACTAGCGGGAGGGCCGCAGAGACCCAGTACCTC.

The gene calls are TRBV7-3 and TRBJ2-7; D may match TRBD1 or TRBD2 (5 bases each). The CDR3 is 13 amino acids. Germline CDR1 reads SGHTA; CDR2 reads FQGTGA. Trimming took off 5 bases at V and 7 bases at J, with 15 bases between the two ends. CDR3 in amino acids: CASSRGSTEEQYF. As DNA, the CDR3 is TGTGCCAGCAGCCGGGGCAGCACAGAAGAGCAGTACTTC.